Following are 32 T cell receptor beta chains from one sample sequenced in a study of T cell responses to AZD1222 COVID-19 vaccine. The protocol was immunoSEQ multiplex PCR, while the TCRdb copy is restricted to in-frame clones and leaves out a portion. Of more than 80,000 clones listed, roughly 90% are singletons. The sequences come from peripheral blood, collected on day 0 of AZD1222 vaccination. The receptor source for this set is an adult in good health.

V is TRBV6-5 and J is TRBJ1-1; D gene unclear. The CDR3 totals 13 residues. Germline V gene sequence: CDR1 MNHEY, CDR2 SVGAGI. With 11 bases removed from V and 0 bases from J, the gap between germline ends came to 13 bases. The CDR3 DNA reads as TGTGCCGGCACCAGAGCCATGAACACTGAAGCTTTCTTT. It is translated as CAGTRAMNTEAFF.

Only one count was recorded for this clone. This rearrangement joins TRBV7-9 to TRBJ2-5; 10 bases match TRBD2. V gave up 6 bases and J gave up 3 bases; unmatched junction bases: 1. Germline lookup yields CDR1 SEHNR and CDR2 FQNEAQ (reference sequence). This CDR3 is built from 13 residues. The CDR3 DNA follows: TGTGCCAGCAGGGGGACTAGCGAAGAGACCCAGTACTTC. It translates to CASRGTSEETQYF. The whole variable domain, filled in from reference TRBV7-9 and TRBJ2-5, reads DTGVSQNPRHKITKRGQNVTFRCDPISEHNRLYWYRQTLGQGPEFLTYFQNEAQLEKSRLLSDRFSAERPKGSFSTLEIQRTEQGDSAMYLCASRGTSEETQYFGPGTRLLVL.

The V gene is TRBV25-1, the J gene TRBJ2-7; 12 bases fit TRBD1. The junction had 5 bases not matched to a gene; V was cut back by 4 bases and J by 1 base. Germline V lookup: CDR1 MGHDK, CDR2 SYGVNS. The CDR3 is 16 residues long. This chain's CDR3 is CASSGPGQGASYEQYF. Written as DNA, the CDR3 is TGTGCCAGCAGTGGACCGGGACAGGGGGCTTCCTACGAGCAGTACTTC.

V is TRBV19 and J is TRBJ1-1; the D gene is possibly TRBD1 (6 bases). With 3 bases removed from V and 1 base from J, the gap between germline ends came to 9 bases. Germline V gives CDR1 LNHDA, CDR2 SQIVND (reference sequence). This CDR3 has 14 residues. Written as DNA, the CDR3 is TGTGCCAGTAGTATTCCGACAGGGAACACTGAAGCTTTCTTT. Protein sequence: CASSIPTGNTEAFF.

This sequence joins TRBV12-3 or TRBV12-4 and TRBJ2-1; D is unclear. The length of the CDR3 is 11 residues. V was cut by 5 bases and J by 12 bases, with 11 bases left in between. The CDR3 spells CASSTSLRQFF. The CDR3, as DNA: TGTGCCAGCAGTACCTCTCTCCGGCAGTTCTTC.

V gene TRBV24-1 combines with J gene TRBJ2-5, with TRBD1 matching over 8 bases. From germline, CDR1 is KGHDR and CDR2 SFDVKD. CDR3 length: 16 residues. V shed 0 bases, J shed 4 bases, and the junction held 6 bases outside the gene matches. The CDR3 coding sequence is TGTGCCACCAGTGATTTGAGGCAGGGGGCGAGAGAGACCCAGTACTTC. Residues: CATSDLRQGARETQYF.

In this sample, this clone turned up a few times. The chain uses TRBV6-6 and TRBJ2-7; weak D call: TRBD2 (5 bases). The length of the CDR3 is 14 residues. Trimming removed 5 bases at V and 0 bases at J, with 11 bases between. Germline V gene lookup returns CDR1 MNHNY and CDR2 SVGAGI (reference sequence). This CDR3 is CASSGGLLSYEQYF. The CDR3 coding sequence is TGTGCCAGCAGTGGAGGACTGCTCTCCTACGAGCAGTACTTC.

The chain couples TRBV16 to TRBJ2-7; 10 positions match TRBD2. The ends lost 2 bases at V and 4 bases at J; junction bases unmatched: 8. The CDR3 totals 16 residues. The germline V gene encodes CDR1 KGHSY and CDR2 FQNENV. The CDR3 region has the DNA TGTGCCAGCAGCCAAAGTTCTAGCGGGAGAAGGTACGAGCAGTACTTC. Residues: CASSQSSSGRRYEQYF.

For the CDR3, the DNA is TGTGCCAGCAGCAGACAGGGCTACGAGCAGTACTTC. This encodes CASSRQGYEQYF. The chain couples TRBV6-6 to TRBJ2-7, with TRBD1 identical over 7 bases. CDR3 length: 12 residues. V lost 6 bases and J lost 3; bases outside the gene matches: 2. Germline assignment: CDR1 MNHNY and CDR2 SVGAGI (reference sequence).

The chain recombines TRBV6-5 with TRBJ2-1, with 8 bases that match TRBD1. Germline CDR1 MNHEY, CDR2 SVGAGI. V shed 7 bases, J shed 8 bases, and the junction held 10 bases outside the gene matches. The CDR3 sequence is 14 residues long. The CDR3, as DNA: TGTGCCAGCATGAGGGACAGGAGATCCTATGAGCAGTTCTTC. Protein: CASMRDRRSYEQFF.

The chain is built from TRBV19 and TRBJ2-1; D perhaps matches TRBD2 (7 bases). The CDR3 has 14 residues. Germline V CDR1 and CDR2: LNHDA, SQIVND (reference sequence). V was cut by 4 bases and J by 7 bases, with 14 bases left in between. The CDR3: CASSNLGGVNEQFF. CDR3 DNA sequence: TGTGCCAGTAGTAATTTAGGGGGGGTGAATGAGCAGTTCTTC.

The chain joins TRBV19 to TRBJ1-5, with D maybe TRBD1 (6 bases). Germline V gene sequence: CDR1 LNHDA, CDR2 SQIVND (reference sequence). The CDR3 spans 14 residues. The V and J ends lost 2 bases and 5 bases respectively, with 10 bases between them. The CDR3 protein is CASSIIKGDQPQHF. The CDR3 coding sequence is TGTGCCAGTAGTATAATCAAGGGGGATCAGCCCCAGCATTTT.

The CDR3 DNA reads TGTGCCAGCAGCCTCCTTATCGGGACATTAGGGACCAATGAGCAGTTCTTC. Translation gives CASSLLIGTLGTNEQFF. The chain carries TRBV28 and TRBJ2-1; a weak D match, TRBD1 (6 bases). The CDR3 is 17 residues long. Deletions cut 6 bases from V and 6 bases from J, with 24 bases between. The germline gives CDR1 MDHEN, CDR2 SYDVKM.

This chain joins TRBV9 and TRBJ2-7; D is possibly TRBD2 (7 bases). The germline V gene encodes CDR1 SGDLS and CDR2 YYNGEE. The V end was cut by 3 bases, the J end by 2 bases, with 15 bases between. The CDR3 sequence is 15 residues long. The CDR3 here is CASSERGGGTYEQYF. In DNA, the CDR3 is TGTGCCAGCAGCGAGAGAGGGGGGGGAACCTACGAGCAGTACTTC.

In this sample, this clone turned up once. The V gene is TRBV7-9, the J gene TRBJ2-3; TRBD1 might be the D (6 bases). This CDR3 spans 14 amino acids. V lost 6 bases to trimming and J lost 3 bases, with 13 bases between them. Germline CDR1 and CDR2: SEHNR and FQNEAQ (reference sequence). CDR3 residues: CASRLGAMTDTQYF. CDR3 nucleotides: TGTGCCAGCAGATTGGGGGCCATGACAGATACGCAGTATTTT. Filled out from reference TRBV7-9 and TRBJ2-3, the complete variable domain reads DTGVSQNPRHKITKRGQNVTFRCDPISEHNRLYWYRQTLGQGPEFLTYFQNEAQLEKSRLLSDRFSAERPKGSFSTLEIQRTEQGDSAMYLCASRLGAMTDTQYFGPGTRLTVL.

The gene calls are TRBV5-4 and TRBJ1-1, with TRBD1 identical over 7 bases. V was clipped by 3 bases and J by 6 bases; unmatched bases: 5. The length of the CDR3 is 13 residues. CDR1 is SGHNT and CDR2 is YYREEE in the germline V gene (reference sequence). CDR3 amino acids: CASSSTGIPEAFF. DNA for the CDR3: TGTGCCAGCAGCTCGACAGGGATACCTGAAGCTTTCTTT.

The chain uses TRBV5-5 and TRBJ1-6; unclear D gene. The CDR3 loop spans 15 amino acids. Trimming removed 0 bases at V and 7 bases at J, with 11 bases between. The germline CDR1 and CDR2 sequences are SGHKS and YYEKEE (reference sequence). Here the CDR3 DNA reads TGTGCCAGCAGCTTGGCGTGGACGGGGAATTCACCCCTCCACTTT. Translating gives CASSLAWTGNSPLHF.

The gene calls are TRBV25-1 and TRBJ1-4; D is undetermined. Trimming pared 4 bases from V and 14 bases from J, leaving 17 bases between. CDR1 is MGHDK and CDR2 is SYGVNS in the germline V gene. CDR3 length: 13 residues. CDR3: CASSGPSGSPLFF. The CDR3 bases are TGTGCCAGCAGTGGGCCTAGCGGGAGTCCGCTGTTTTTT.

By its share, this clone is medium-sized. V is TRBV7-8 and J is TRBJ1-2; D might be TRBD1 (6 bases). V lost 4 bases to trimming and J lost 0 bases, with 9 bases between them. The germline V gene encodes CDR1 SGHVS and CDR2 FQNEAQ. The CDR3 totals 14 residues. CDR3 nucleotide sequence: TGTGCCAGCAGCTCAACAGGGTCTAACTATGGCTACACCTTC. Its translation: CASSSTGSNYGYTF.

V is TRBV28 and J is TRBJ2-5; 8 nucleotides align to TRBD1. The CDR3 length is 13 residues. Germline V gives CDR1 MDHEN, CDR2 SYDVKM. Trimming removed 6 bases from V and 7 bases from J; junction bases left unmatched: 7. The CDR3 loop reads CASSMGQVGTQYF. The CDR3 region has the DNA TGTGCCAGCAGCATGGGACAGGTGGGGACCCAGTACTTC.

This chain joins TRBV11-3 and TRBJ2-3; TRBD2 aligns across 9 bases. Germline values: CDR1 SGHNT, CDR2 YENEEA. This CDR3 region has 14 residues. The J segment lost 3 bases and the V segment lost 3 bases, leaving 1 base of the junction unmatched. CDR3 protein: CASSFSGSTDTQYF. The CDR3 bases are TGTGCCAGCAGCTTTAGCGGGAGTACAGATACGCAGTATTTT.

This clone was recorded once. This chain connects TRBV5-6 to TRBJ2-7; a possible D gene is TRBD2 (6 bases). Germline CDR1 is SGHDT and CDR2 is YYEEEE. This CDR3 has 14 residues. V was shortened by 6 bases and J by 4 bases, with 17 bases between the two germline ends. Here the CDR3 reads CASKTRAGAYEQYF. The CDR3 bases are TGTGCCAGCAAGACTAGAGCCGGCGCATACGAGCAGTACTTC.

This chain links TRBV27 with TRBJ1-1, with D hard to call. Trimming stripped 3 bases from V and 3 bases from J, with 11 bases between. The germline CDR1 and CDR2 sequences are MNHEY and SMNVEV (reference sequence). This CDR3 region has 14 residues. The CDR3 sequence is CASSLGSSYTEAFF. DNA of the CDR3: TGTGCCAGCAGTTTGGGGTCTTCCTACACTGAAGCTTTCTTT.

This clone came up a few times. This sequence joins TRBV9 and TRBJ2-3; D may be TRBD2 (5 bases). Trimming removed 0 bases from V and 2 bases from J, with 10 bases in between. The CDR3 loop spans 15 amino acids. From germline, CDR1 is SGDLS and CDR2 YYNGEE. The CDR3 nucleotides are TGTGCCAGCAGCGTAGGTGCGGGCCCCACAGATACGCAGTATTTT. Amino acids: CASSVGAGPTDTQYF.

This chain joins TRBV5-4 and TRBJ2-7; 11 bases are shared with TRBD2. The germline V gene encodes CDR1 SGHNT and CDR2 YYREEE (reference sequence). This CDR3 spans 14 amino acids. The J segment lost 5 bases and the V segment lost 4 bases, leaving 5 bases of the junction unmatched. CDR3 amino acids: CASSRSGRAHEQYF. CDR3 nucleotide sequence: TGTGCCAGCAGCCGTAGCGGGAGGGCCCACGAGCAGTACTTC.

The V gene is TRBV11-2, the J gene TRBJ2-1, with 9 nucleotides matching TRBD1. Germline lookup yields CDR1 SGHAT and CDR2 FQNNGV. The CDR3 length is 16 residues. V was clipped by 4 bases and J by 7 bases; unmatched bases: 11. The chain's CDR3 is CASSSPDRGVWNEQFF. Written as DNA, the CDR3 is TGTGCCAGCAGCTCTCCGGACAGGGGAGTATGGAATGAGCAGTTCTTC.

The chain couples TRBV19 to TRBJ2-7; 7 nucleotides match TRBD1. V was clipped by 2 bases and J by 3 bases; unmatched bases: 1. CDR3 length: 13 residues. Germline CDR1 reads LNHDA; CDR2 reads SQIVND (reference sequence). The CDR3 is CASSIRDSYEQYF. The CDR3 bases are TGTGCCAGTAGTATAAGGGACAGCTACGAGCAGTACTTC. The full variable domain, in which reference TRBV19 and TRBJ2-7 provide the parts outside the CDR3, is DGGITQSPKYLFRKEGQNVTLSCEQNLNHDAMYWYRQDPGQGLRLIYYSQIVNDFQKGDIAEGYSVSREKKESFPLTVTSAQKNPTAFYLCASSIRDSYEQYFGPGTRLTVT.

The chain couples TRBV7-5 to TRBJ2-3; the DNA was not used to check the table's D call, TRBD2. TRBV7-5 is a pseudogene. The CDR3 runs to 18 residues. CDR3 in DNA: TGTGCCAGAAGCTTGAGCGGGGCTATGAATTGGGAACTAGATACGCAGTATTTT. The encoded protein is CARSLSGAMNWELDTQYF.

The chain couples TRBV19 to TRBJ1-5, with D hard to call. The V gene lost 1 base and the J gene lost 0 bases, with 10 bases spanning the gap. The CDR3 loop spans 16 amino acids. CDR1 and CDR2 (germline): LNHDA, SQIVND (reference sequence). Here the CDR3 reads CASSIVRAPSNQPQHF. CDR3 sequence (DNA): TGTGCCAGTAGTATAGTTAGGGCCCCTAGCAATCAGCCCCAGCATTTT.

The genes are TRBV5-4 and TRBJ2-3; 9 bases map to TRBD1. The V gene's germline CDR1 is SGHNT and CDR2 YYREEE (reference sequence). This CDR3 contains 14 residues. Trimming took 6 bases from V and 3 from J; bases not matched to a gene: 5. This CDR3 is CASKGDRDTDTQYF. The CDR3 coding sequence is TGTGCCAGCAAGGGGGACAGGGATACAGATACGCAGTATTTT.

V gene TRBV29-1 combines with J gene TRBJ2-2, with 7 bases that match TRBD2. The CDR3 extends over 13 amino acids. Germline-derived CDR1 and CDR2 are SQVTM and ANQGSEA. The junction had 5 bases not matched to a gene; V was cut back by 4 bases and J by 6 bases. DNA of the CDR3: TGCAGCGTTGTACTAGCGAGTGCCGGGGAGCTGTTTTTT. It codes for CSVVLASAGELFF.

The chain carries TRBV29-1 and TRBJ1-1; tentatively, D is TRBD1 (6 bases). Germline V gene lookup returns CDR1 SQVTM and CDR2 ANQGSEA. This CDR3 comprises 11 residues. The V and J ends lost 7 bases and 3 bases respectively, with 9 bases between them. The CDR3 is CSAGADTEAFF. DNA of the CDR3: TGCAGCGCAGGGGCGGACACTGAAGCTTTCTTT.